The rows below give T cell receptor beta chains drawn from one sample of a study of cytomegalovirus exposure and HLA in healthy donors. Method: immunoSEQ multiplex PCR; TCRdb's copy keeps in-frame clones and lacks some. This sample carries around 160,000 clones, 73% of them seen once, and the ten largest clones take around 1.6%. What was sequenced was PBMCs. The receptors derive from a woman aged 18-30 years in good health and CMV-seronegative. The CDR3 runs from the conserved cysteine through the conserved F or W. The D gene is left open where the match is weak. Rows may omit the clone size; those that give it use once, few, many or a size class.

d_gene: TRBD1
v_gene: TRBV12-5
abundance: -
j_gene: TRBJ1-4
CDR3aa: CASGPPGGKLFF
CDR3nt: TGTGCTAGTGGACCCCCAGGGGGCAAACTGTTTTTT

d_gene: TRBD1
v_gene: TRBV11-1
abundance: -
j_gene: TRBJ1-1
CDR3aa: CASSLDRGATEAFF
CDR3nt: TGTGCCAGCAGCTTAGACAGGGGGGCCACTGAAGCTTTCTTT

d_gene: -
v_gene: TRBV5-4
abundance: -
j_gene: TRBJ2-1
CDR3aa: CASSLDIPNNEQFF
CDR3nt: TGTGCCAGCAGCTTGGACATTCCAAACAATGAGCAGTTCTTC

d_gene: TRBD2
v_gene: TRBV9
abundance: -
j_gene: TRBJ2-1
CDR3aa: CASSVRLAGGNEQFF
CDR3nt: TGTGCCAGCAGCGTGCGCCTAGCGGGAGGTAATGAGCAGTTCTTC

d_gene: -
v_gene: TRBV28
abundance: once
j_gene: TRBJ2-2
CDR3aa: CASSLQQNTGELFF
CDR3nt: TGTGCCAGCAGTTTACAACAGAACACCGGGGAGCTGTTTTTT

d_gene: TRBD2
v_gene: TRBV18
abundance: -
j_gene: TRBJ2-3
CDR3aa: CASSPRALAGEDGTDTQYF
CDR3nt: TGTGCCAGCTCACCCAGGGCTCTAGCGGGAGAGGATGGCACAGATACGCAGTATTTT

d_gene: -
v_gene: TRBV6-1
abundance: few
j_gene: TRBJ1-5
CDR3aa: CASSESEQGNQPQHF
CDR3nt: TGTGCCAGCAGTGAATCCGAACAGGGTAATCAGCCCCAGCATTTT

d_gene: -
v_gene: TRBV9
abundance: -
j_gene: TRBJ1-3
CDR3aa: CASSVDGVLSGNTIYF
CDR3nt: TGTGCCAGCAGCGTAGACGGGGTACTCTCTGGAAACACCATATATTTT

d_gene: -
v_gene: TRBV10-3
abundance: -
j_gene: TRBJ2-7
CDR3aa: CAISDQTGRTYEQYF
CDR3nt: TGTGCCATCAGTGACCAGACAGGTCGTACCTACGAGCAGTACTTC

d_gene: -
v_gene: TRBV7-6
abundance: -
j_gene: TRBJ2-5
CDR3aa: CASSPTWQETQYF
CDR3nt: TGTGCCAGCAGCCCGACTTGGCAAGAGACCCAGTACTTC

d_gene: -
v_gene: TRBV7-8
abundance: few
j_gene: TRBJ1-6
CDR3aa: CASSLAGGKGSPLHF
CDR3nt: TGTGCCAGCAGCTTAGCGGGGGGTAAGGGATCACCCCTCCACTTT

d_gene: TRBD1
v_gene: TRBV4-1
abundance: -
j_gene: TRBJ2-2
CDR3aa: CASSQVRDRGSGELFF
CDR3nt: TGCGCCAGCAGCCAAGTACGGGACAGGGGATCCGGGGAGCTGTTTTTT

d_gene: TRBD2
v_gene: TRBV4-3
abundance: -
j_gene: TRBJ2-5
CDR3aa: CASSPQPGGETQYF
CDR3nt: TGCGCCAGCAGCCCACAGCCGGGGGGTGAGACCCAGTACTTC

d_gene: -
v_gene: TRBV7-9
abundance: -
j_gene: TRBJ2-1
CDR3aa: CASSSYGADRSGNYNEQFF
CDR3nt: TGTGCCAGCAGCTCTTATGGGGCAGACAGGTCCGGCAACTACAATGAGCAGTTCTTC

d_gene: -
v_gene: TRBV18
abundance: -
j_gene: TRBJ2-1
CDR3aa: CASSRGQTRNNEQFF
CDR3nt: TGTGCCAGCTCACGGGGCCAAACTCGAAACAATGAGCAGTTCTTC

d_gene: -
v_gene: TRBV6-5
abundance: -
j_gene: TRBJ1-1
CDR3aa: CASSYSNGMNTEAFF
CDR3nt: TGTGCCAGCAGTTACTCGAACGGGATGAACACTGAAGCTTTCTTT

d_gene: TRBD2
v_gene: TRBV7-2
abundance: -
j_gene: TRBJ2-1
CDR3aa: CASRGGSGRGYNEQFF
CDR3nt: TGTGCCAGCAGGGGAGGAAGCGGGAGGGGTTACAATGAGCAGTTCTTC

d_gene: -
v_gene: TRBV7-9
abundance: -
j_gene: TRBJ1-5
CDR3aa: CASSFTDQPQHF
CDR3nt: TGTGCCAGCAGCTTTACTGATCAGCCCCAGCATTTT

d_gene: -
v_gene: TRBV21-1
abundance: once
j_gene: TRBJ1-1
CDR3aa: CASPELGTEAFF
CDR3nt: TGTGCCAGCCCCGAGCTCGGCACTGAAGCTTTCTTT

d_gene: -
v_gene: TRBV20-1
abundance: -
j_gene: TRBJ1-1
CDR3aa: CSARGTEAFF
CDR3nt: TGCAGTGCTAGAGGGACAGAAGCTTTCTTT

d_gene: -
v_gene: TRBV18
abundance: few
j_gene: TRBJ1-3
CDR3aa: CASSPREWTESGNTIYF
CDR3nt: TGTGCCAGCTCACCACGTGAGTGGACAGAGTCTGGAAACACCATATATTTT

d_gene: -
v_gene: TRBV27
abundance: once
j_gene: TRBJ2-5
CDR3aa: CASSFGGGETQYF
CDR3nt: TGTGCCAGCAGTTTTGGGGGAGGAGAGACCCAGTACTTC

d_gene: -
v_gene: TRBV20-1
abundance: -
j_gene: TRBJ1-1
CDR3aa: CSAGTGTEAFF
CDR3nt: TGCAGTGCTGGAACGGGTACTGAAGCTTTCTTT

d_gene: -
v_gene: TRBV7-8
abundance: once
j_gene: TRBJ2-5
CDR3aa: CASSLWEMETQYF
CDR3nt: TGTGCCAGCAGCTTATGGGAGATGGAGACCCAGTACTTC

d_gene: TRBD2
v_gene: TRBV5-8
abundance: -
j_gene: TRBJ2-1
CDR3aa: CASSQGLAGLYEQFF
CDR3nt: TGTGCCAGCAGCCAAGGACTAGCGGGACTATATGAGCAGTTCTTC

d_gene: -
v_gene: TRBV9
abundance: -
j_gene: TRBJ1-1
CDR3aa: CASSANRGEAFF
CDR3nt: TGTGCCAGCAGTGCCAATAGGGGTGAAGCTTTCTTT

d_gene: TRBD2
v_gene: TRBV11-3
abundance: -
j_gene: TRBJ2-1
CDR3aa: CASISSGSSYNEQFF
CDR3nt: TGTGCCAGCATCTCTAGCGGGAGCTCCTACAATGAGCAGTTCTTC

d_gene: TRBD1
v_gene: TRBV29-1
abundance: -
j_gene: TRBJ2-3
CDR3aa: CSVVSGTGGTDTQYF
CDR3nt: TGCAGCGTTGTCTCCGGGACAGGGGGCACAGATACGCAGTATTTT

d_gene: -
v_gene: TRBV28
abundance: -
j_gene: TRBJ2-2
CDR3aa: CASSPLEIMVGELFF
CDR3nt: TGTGCCAGCAGTCCCTTGGAGATTATGGTCGGGGAGCTGTTTTTT

d_gene: TRBD1
v_gene: TRBV18
abundance: -
j_gene: TRBJ2-6
CDR3aa: CASSPAGGLGSGANVLTF
CDR3nt: TGTGCCAGCTCACCTGCAGGGGGCCTGGGCTCTGGGGCCAACGTCCTGACTTTC

d_gene: TRBD2
v_gene: TRBV5-4
abundance: -
j_gene: TRBJ2-5
CDR3aa: CASSPKGRAGDQETQYF
CDR3nt: TGTGCCAGCAGCCCGAAGGGGAGAGCGGGGGATCAAGAGACCCAGTACTTC

d_gene: -
v_gene: TRBV29-1
abundance: -
j_gene: TRBJ2-3
CDR3aa: CSVTRLVADTQYF
CDR3nt: TGCAGCGTTACAAGACTAGTCGCAGATACGCAGTATTTT

d_gene: -
v_gene: TRBV14
abundance: -
j_gene: TRBJ2-1
CDR3aa: CASSQGRVSYNEQFF
CDR3nt: TGTGCCAGCAGCCAAGGGAGGGTCTCCTACAATGAGCAGTTCTTC

d_gene: TRBD1
v_gene: TRBV14
abundance: -
j_gene: TRBJ1-4
CDR3aa: CASSQATGETNEKLFF
CDR3nt: TGTGCCAGCAGCCAAGCTACAGGGGAAACTAATGAAAAACTGTTTTTT

d_gene: TRBD1
v_gene: TRBV15
abundance: -
j_gene: TRBJ2-1
CDR3aa: CATSPRDRKNEQFF
CDR3nt: TGTGCCACCAGCCCTCGGGACAGGAAAAATGAGCAGTTCTTC

d_gene: TRBD1
v_gene: TRBV7-8
abundance: -
j_gene: TRBJ2-7
CDR3aa: CASTTRQGPYEQYF
CDR3nt: TGTGCCAGCACTACTCGACAGGGGCCCTACGAGCAGTACTTC

d_gene: TRBD1
v_gene: TRBV19
abundance: -
j_gene: TRBJ1-5
CDR3aa: CASSIWTGPTVNQPQHF
CDR3nt: TGTGCCAGTAGTATCTGGACAGGACCAACGGTCAATCAGCCCCAGCATTTT

d_gene: -
v_gene: TRBV6-5
abundance: -
j_gene: TRBJ2-2
CDR3aa: CASRRDRRNTGELFF
CDR3nt: TGTGCCAGCAGACGCGACAGGAGGAACACCGGGGAGCTGTTTTTT

d_gene: -
v_gene: TRBV5-1
abundance: few
j_gene: TRBJ2-2
CDR3aa: CASSLVGQPTGELFF
CDR3nt: TGCGCCAGCAGCTTGGTCGGACAGCCCACCGGGGAGCTGTTTTTT

d_gene: -
v_gene: TRBV28
abundance: -
j_gene: TRBJ1-5
CDR3aa: CASSLGAGRVEPQHF
CDR3nt: TGTGCCAGCAGTCTTGGGGCAGGGCGAGTGGAGCCCCAGCATTTT

d_gene: -
v_gene: TRBV18
abundance: -
j_gene: TRBJ2-2
CDR3aa: CASSPGGRGTGELFF
CDR3nt: TGTGCCAGCTCACCAGGGGGCCGGGGCACCGGGGAGCTGTTTTTT

d_gene: -
v_gene: TRBV28
abundance: -
j_gene: TRBJ2-7
CDR3aa: CASSLFSGNVPYEQYF
CDR3nt: TGTGCCAGCAGTTTATTTTCAGGGAACGTCCCCTACGAGCAGTACTTC

d_gene: -
v_gene: TRBV6-5
abundance: -
j_gene: TRBJ2-6
CDR3aa: CASSYLTSGANGLTF
CDR3nt: TGTGCCAGCAGTTACCTGACCTCTGGGGCCAACGGCCTGACTTTC

d_gene: TRBD2
v_gene: TRBV7-3
abundance: -
j_gene: TRBJ2-5
CDR3aa: CASSSSGGVETQYF
CDR3nt: TGTGCCAGCAGCAGTAGCGGGGGGGTAGAGACCCAGTACTTC

d_gene: -
v_gene: TRBV9
abundance: -
j_gene: TRBJ1-1
CDR3aa: CASSGHPNTEAFF
CDR3nt: TGTGCCAGCAGCGGACACCCGAACACTGAAGCTTTCTTT

d_gene: TRBD2
v_gene: TRBV9
abundance: -
j_gene: TRBJ2-5
CDR3aa: CASSVEPSGGEETQYF
CDR3nt: TGTGCCAGCAGCGTAGAGCCTAGCGGGGGGGAAGAGACCCAGTACTTC

d_gene: -
v_gene: TRBV30
abundance: -
j_gene: TRBJ1-1
CDR3aa: CAWSMWASPTEAFF
CDR3nt: TGTGCCTGGAGTATGTGGGCGTCTCCCACTGAAGCTTTCTTT

d_gene: -
v_gene: TRBV4-1
abundance: once
j_gene: TRBJ1-3
CDR3aa: CASSQDGLLNTIYF
CDR3nt: TGCGCCAGCAGCCAAGATGGACTGTTAAACACCATATATTTT

d_gene: -
v_gene: TRBV7-2
abundance: -
j_gene: TRBJ1-1
CDR3aa: CASSLRLMYSKAFF
CDR3nt: TGTGCCAGCAGCTTACGGCTAATGTACAGCAAAGCTTTCTTT

d_gene: TRBD1
v_gene: TRBV5-6
abundance: -
j_gene: TRBJ1-2
CDR3aa: CASSVVGQGALRGYTF
CDR3nt: TGTGCCAGCAGCGTTGTTGGGCAGGGGGCTCTTCGGGGCTACACCTTC

d_gene: TRBD2
v_gene: TRBV5-1
abundance: once
j_gene: TRBJ2-3
CDR3aa: CASSLVLAGGLGTDTQYF
CDR3nt: TGCGCCAGCAGCTTGGTGCTAGCGGGGGGGCTAGGCACAGATACGCAGTATTTT

d_gene: -
v_gene: TRBV27
abundance: -
j_gene: TRBJ1-1
CDR3aa: CASSFSGGAGVAEAFF
CDR3nt: TGTGCCAGCAGTTTTTCTGGGGGCGCTGGGGTAGCGGAAGCTTTCTTT

d_gene: -
v_gene: TRBV7-2
abundance: -
j_gene: TRBJ1-5
CDR3aa: CASSPDRYSNQPQHF
CDR3nt: TGTGCCAGCAGCCCGGACAGATATAGCAATCAGCCCCAGCATTTT

d_gene: TRBD1
v_gene: TRBV5-6
abundance: -
j_gene: TRBJ2-2
CDR3aa: CASSFRQGALFF
CDR3nt: TGTGCCAGCAGCTTCCGACAGGGGGCGCTGTTTTTT

d_gene: TRBD2
v_gene: TRBV19
abundance: few
j_gene: TRBJ2-7
CDR3aa: CASTGTSREQYF
CDR3nt: TGTGCCAGTACCGGGACTAGCCGCGAGCAGTACTTC

d_gene: -
v_gene: TRBV25-1
abundance: -
j_gene: TRBJ1-2
CDR3aa: CASSEGAVYGYTF
CDR3nt: TGTGCCAGCAGTGAAGGGGCAGTCTATGGCTACACCTTC